The sequence of this T cell receptor beta chain was determined in a study of blood T cell repertoires in COVID-19. This CDR3 comprises 15 residues. Germline values: CDR1 MNHEY, CDR2 SVGAGI. V lost 9 bases and J lost 2, with 19 bases in between. The assay was immunoSEQ multiplex PCR, and TCRdb's table has in-frame clones only and misses some. The data hold around 250,000 clones, with around 83% observed a single time. The chain has TRBV6-5 and TRBJ2-5; a possible D gene is TRBD2 (6 bases). This clonotype was sampled from a woman aged 45-65 years who had been exposed to COVID-19. Sequencing used PBMCs or T cells enriched from blood (not recorded which). CDR3 protein: CASTSPGLGQETQYF. The DNA for the CDR3 is TGTGCCAGTACTTCCCCGGGACTTGGGCAAGAGACCCAGTACTTC.